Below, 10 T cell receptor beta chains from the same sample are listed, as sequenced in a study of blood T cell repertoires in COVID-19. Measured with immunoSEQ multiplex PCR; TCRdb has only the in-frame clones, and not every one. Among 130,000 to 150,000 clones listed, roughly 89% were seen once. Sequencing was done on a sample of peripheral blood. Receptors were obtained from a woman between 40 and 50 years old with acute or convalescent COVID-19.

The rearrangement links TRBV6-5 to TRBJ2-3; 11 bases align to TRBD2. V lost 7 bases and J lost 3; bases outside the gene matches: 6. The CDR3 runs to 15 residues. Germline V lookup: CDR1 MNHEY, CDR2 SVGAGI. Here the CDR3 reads CASMLLAGVTDTQYF. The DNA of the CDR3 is TGTGCCAGCATGTTACTAGCGGGAGTGACAGATACGCAGTATTTT.

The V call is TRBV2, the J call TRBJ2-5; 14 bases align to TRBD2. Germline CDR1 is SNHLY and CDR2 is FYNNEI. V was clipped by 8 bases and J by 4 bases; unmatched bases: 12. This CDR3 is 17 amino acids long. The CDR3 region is CASLRLAGGGVRETQYF. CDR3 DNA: TGTGCCAGCTTACGACTAGCGGGAGGGGGGGTGCGAGAGACCCAGTACTTC.

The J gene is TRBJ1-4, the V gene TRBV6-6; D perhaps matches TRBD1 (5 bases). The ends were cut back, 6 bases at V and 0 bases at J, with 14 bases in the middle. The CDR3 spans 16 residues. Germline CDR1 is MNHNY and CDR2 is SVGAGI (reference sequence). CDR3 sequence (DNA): TGTGCCAGCAGCAATAAGCCAGGGTCAACTAATGAAAAACTGTTTTTT. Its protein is CASSNKPGSTNEKLFF.

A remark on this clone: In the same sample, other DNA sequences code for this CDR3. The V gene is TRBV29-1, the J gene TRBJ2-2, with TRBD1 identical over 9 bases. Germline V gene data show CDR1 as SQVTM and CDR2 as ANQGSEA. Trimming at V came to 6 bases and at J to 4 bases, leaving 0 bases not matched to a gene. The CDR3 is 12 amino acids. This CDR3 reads CSVTGGTGELFF. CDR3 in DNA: TGCAGCGTGACAGGGGGCACCGGGGAGCTGTTTTTT.

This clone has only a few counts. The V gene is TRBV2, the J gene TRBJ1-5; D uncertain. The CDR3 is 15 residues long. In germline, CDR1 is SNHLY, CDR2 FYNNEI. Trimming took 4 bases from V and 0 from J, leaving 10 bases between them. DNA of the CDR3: TGTGCCAGCAGTGCTACCGGGAGTAGCAATCAGCCCCAGCATTTT. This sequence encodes CASSATGSSNQPQHF. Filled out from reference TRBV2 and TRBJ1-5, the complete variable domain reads EPEVTQTPSHQVTQMGQEVILRCVPISNHLYFYWYRQILGQKVEFLVSFYNNEISEKSEIFDDQFSVERPDGSNFTLKIRSTKLEDSAMYFCASSATGSSNQPQHFGDGTRLSIL.

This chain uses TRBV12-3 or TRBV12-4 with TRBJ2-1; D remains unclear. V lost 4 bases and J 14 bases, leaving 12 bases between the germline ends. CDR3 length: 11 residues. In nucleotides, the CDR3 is TGTGCCAGCAGTTCAACCGGTATAAAGTTCTTC. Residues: CASSSTGIKFF.

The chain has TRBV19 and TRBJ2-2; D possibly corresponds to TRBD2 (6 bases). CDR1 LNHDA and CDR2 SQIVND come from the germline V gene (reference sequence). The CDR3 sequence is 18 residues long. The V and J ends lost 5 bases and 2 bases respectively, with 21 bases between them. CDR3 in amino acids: CASSASPGGGPNTGELFF. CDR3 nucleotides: TGTGCCAGTAGTGCTTCCCCCGGGGGTGGGCCTAACACCGGGGAGCTGTTTTTT.

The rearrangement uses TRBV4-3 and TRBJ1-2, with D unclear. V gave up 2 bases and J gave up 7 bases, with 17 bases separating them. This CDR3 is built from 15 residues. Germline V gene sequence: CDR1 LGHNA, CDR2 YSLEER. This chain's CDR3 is CASSQNFLAGSGYTF. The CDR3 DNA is TGCGCCAGCAGCCAAAATTTTTTAGCCGGCAGTGGCTACACCTTC.

The CDR3 here is CASSKGTERYQPQHF. Here the CDR3 DNA reads TGTGCCAGCAGTAAAGGGACAGAGAGGTACCAGCCCCAGCATTTT. This chain connects TRBV28 to TRBJ1-5, with 7 nucleotides matching TRBD1. The V and J ends lost 5 bases and 7 bases, in that order; junction bases with no gene match: 11. The CDR3 covers 15 residues. Germline V lookup: CDR1 MDHEN, CDR2 SYDVKM.

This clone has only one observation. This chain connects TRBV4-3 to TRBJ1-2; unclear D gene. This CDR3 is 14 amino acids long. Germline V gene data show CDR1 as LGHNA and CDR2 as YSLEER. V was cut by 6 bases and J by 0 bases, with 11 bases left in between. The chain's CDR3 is CASRRADTNYGYTF. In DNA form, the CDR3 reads TGCGCCAGCAGGAGGGCAGATACTAACTATGGCTACACCTTC.